The clone carrying this T cell receptor (beta chain) turned up a few times. Antigen unknown. The data were taken from a study of early T cells in non-severe SARS-CoV-2 infection. Study-level background: Chains were unpaired, as sequencing was done on bulk RNA from unsorted whole blood.

Study results and caveats: CD4 and private specificities were missed by VDJdb matching, which favored anti-spike CD8 responses.

As part of library construction, unique molecular identifiers were attached to individual cDNA molecules. MiXCR, applied by TCRdb to the 5' RACE reads, yields one record per CDR3 protein. The table has roughly 99,000 distinct CDR3 sequences, about 12% seen once. The CDR3 is 16 amino acids. CDR1 is MNHEY and CDR2 is SVGEGT in the germline V gene. The V end was cut by 7 bases, the J end by 4 bases, with 17 bases between. This TCR was sampled from an adult who was a healthcare worker with PCR-confirmed SARS-CoV-2 infection or an uninfected control (not recorded which). The rearrangement joins TRBV6-2 or TRBV6-3 to TRBJ2-6, with TRBD2 as a possible D gene (6 bases). The material was whole blood, obtained at baseline. For the CDR3, the DNA is TGTGCCAGCAAGTCAAGATCCGGGAGAGGGGCCAACGTCCTGACTTTC. Its translation: CASKSRSGRGANVLTF.